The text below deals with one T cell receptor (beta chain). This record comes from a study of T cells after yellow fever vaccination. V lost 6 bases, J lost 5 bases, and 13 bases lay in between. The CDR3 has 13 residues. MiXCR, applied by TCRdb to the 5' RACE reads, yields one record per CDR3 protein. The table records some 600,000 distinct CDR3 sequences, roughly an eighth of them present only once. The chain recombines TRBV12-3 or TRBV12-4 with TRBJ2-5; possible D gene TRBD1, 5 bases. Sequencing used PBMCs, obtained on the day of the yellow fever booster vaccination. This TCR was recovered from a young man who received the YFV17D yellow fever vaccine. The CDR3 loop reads CASSDSWAETQYF. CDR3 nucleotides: TGTGCCAGCAGCGACAGTTGGGCGGAGACCCAGTACTTC.